The sample holds many counts of the clone carrying this T cell receptor beta chain. Antigen: not known. This entry comes from a study of T cell repertoires in cytomegalovirus infection. Across the study: Through public TCR beta signatures, both CMV infection and matching HLA type were indicated.

TCRdb ran MiXCR on the reads and lists one entry per CDR3 protein. The sample shows under 350,000 distinct CDR3 sequences, about 9.2% of them seen only once. General study points: The response measured ex vivo was dominated by TCR beta clonotypes (HLA-C-restricted and CMV-specific). There were carriers of CMV plus the relevant HLA, and cumulative public TCR beta family frequency identified them.

The germline V and J ends were trimmed by 2 bases and 8 bases, with 6 bases remaining between them. This CDR3 has 12 amino acids. Germline-derived CDR1 and CDR2 are SEHNR and FQNEAQ (reference sequence). Sequenced sample: PBMCs. The chain has TRBV7-9 and TRBJ1-4; unclear D gene. The receptor was isolated from a human donor in good health (CMV status not recorded). Some clones in this sample may be carry-over from other donors' samples. Here the CDR3 DNA reads TGTGCCAGCAGCTTATGGAGGGAAAAACTGTTTTTT. This translates into CASSLWREKLFF.